What follows are 20 T cell receptor beta chains derived from one specimen sequenced in a study of post-analysis software for immune sequencing data. Findings and limits, study-wide: TRBV segments more frequent in patients than in controls numbered five and included TRBV5-6, TRBV5-1 and TRBV20-1.

Researchers reported that TCR beta cDNA libraries carried unique molecular identifiers. Using its own MiXCR run on the PCR reads, TCRdb lists one record per CDR3 protein. The sample consists of about 540,000 distinct CDR3 sequences, around a third of them appearing once. No cognate antigen is known for these TCRs. Sample: blood. These receptors were collected from a girl under 18 with multiple sclerosis.

The rearrangement joins TRBV29-1 to TRBJ2-2; no firm D call. CDR1 and CDR2 from the germline V gene are SQVTM and ANQGSEA. The CDR3 spans 13 residues. Between the trimmed V and J ends, which lost 6 bases and 3 bases, there was a span of 11 bases. The CDR3, as DNA: TGCAGCGTCTTTCCTCGGGACACCGGGGAGCTGTTTTTT. This gives the protein CSVFPRDTGELFF.

Only a few counts were recorded for this clonotype. The V and J genes are TRBV6-5 and TRBJ2-2; 7 positions agree with TRBD2. Trimming took 6 bases from V and 6 from J; bases not matched to a gene: 7. This CDR3 is built from 14 residues. CDR1 MNHEY and CDR2 SVGAGI come from the germline V gene. DNA of the CDR3: TGTGCCAGCAGGACGGGGGGTGGGGCCGGGGAGCTGTTTTTT. Amino acids: CASRTGGGAGELFF.

This clonotype has just a few counts. The V gene is TRBV7-8, the J gene TRBJ2-6; perhaps TRBD1 as D (5 bases). There are 16 residues in the CDR3. V was pared by 7 bases and J by 0 bases, with 13 bases between. CDR1 and CDR2 from the germline V gene are SGHVS and FQNEAQ. This CDR3 reads CASTPTGISGANVLTF. The CDR3 DNA sequence: TGTGCCAGCACCCCAACAGGAATCTCTGGGGCCAACGTCCTGACTTTC.

This clonotype has more than one count but fewer than ten. The chain couples TRBV5-6 to TRBJ2-1, with 8 bases fitting TRBD1. The CDR3 covers 15 residues. Per germline, CDR1 SGHDT and CDR2 YYEEEE. V gave up 4 bases and J gave up 0 bases; unmatched junction bases: 3. This chain's CDR3 is CASSPDRASYNEQFF. CDR3 DNA sequence: TGTGCCAGCAGCCCGGACAGGGCCTCCTACAATGAGCAGTTCTTC.

This chain connects TRBV12-3 or TRBV12-4 to TRBJ1-2; no clear D. V was trimmed by 7 bases and J by 4 bases, leaving 7 bases between them. CDR3 length equals 11 residues. The CDR3 DNA is TGTGCCAGCAAGGAAATCTATGGCTACACCTTC. Translating it yields CASKEIYGYTF.

The count of this clonotype is one. This chain links TRBV29-1 with TRBJ2-1, with 9 bases lining up with TRBD1. The CDR3 runs 14 residues. Germline CDR1 reads SQVTM; CDR2 reads ANQGSEA. Unmatched junction bases numbered 10, after V lost 7 bases and J lost 6 bases. DNA of the CDR3: TGCAGCGGAGAACAGGGGGCTGGGGGCAATGAGCAGTTCTTC. Protein: CSGEQGAGGNEQFF.

J is TRBJ1-2 and V is TRBV5-1, with 7 bases fitting TRBD1. This CDR3 is 17 amino acids long. The ends lost 0 bases at V and 0 bases at J; junction bases unmatched: 8. The germline gives CDR1 SGHRS, CDR2 YFSETQ. The CDR3 coding sequence is TGCGCCAGCAGCTTGGGACAGGGAGGAAAGACTAACTATGGCTACACCTTC. Translating gives CASSLGQGGKTNYGYTF.

A few counts support this clonotype. The J gene is TRBJ2-5, the V gene TRBV3-1; 11 nucleotides line up with TRBD2. This CDR3 region has 19 residues. The ends lost 1 base at V and 5 bases at J; junction bases unmatched: 15. Germline lookup yields CDR1 LGHDT and CDR2 YNNKEL (reference sequence). The CDR3 spells CASSQGGLAGGSEAETQYF. CDR3 sequence (DNA): TGTGCCAGCAGCCAAGGAGGGCTAGCGGGGGGCTCTGAAGCGGAGACCCAGTACTTC.

V gene TRBV21-1 combines with J gene TRBJ2-7; the D call of TRBD1 is as the table states it, not checked on the DNA. TRBV21-1 is a recognized pseudogene. CDR3 size: 14 residues. The DNA of the CDR3 is TGTGCCAGCAGCTCCCGACAGGGGGAGTACGAGCAGTACTTC. This gives the protein CASSSRQGEYEQYF.

This clonotype was detected only a few times. The chain has TRBV9 and TRBJ2-3; TRBD2 is a possible D gene (6 bases). The V end was cut by 5 bases, the J end by 5 bases, with 9 bases between. Germline loops: CDR1 SGDLS, CDR2 YYNGEE. CDR3 length equals 12 residues. CDR3 amino acids: CASRRGRDTQYF. CDR3 sequence (DNA): TGTGCCAGCAGACGGGGGAGAGATACGCAGTATTTT.

With regard to this clonotype: A read error may account for a junction end that differs from germline. This chain uses TRBV20-1 with TRBJ1-1, with D possibly TRBD1 on 5 matching bases. Germline values: CDR1 DFQATT, CDR2 SNEGSKA (reference sequence). The CDR3 is made up of 16 amino acids. CDR3 amino acids: CGAREGGEILNTEAFF. As DNA, the CDR3 is TGCGGTGCTAGAGAGGGAGGGGAGATCCTGAACACTGAAGCTTTCTTT.

As DNA, the CDR3 is TGTGCCAGCTCACCCACGACGGGCAGGCTTAATGAAAAACTGTTTTTT. Its protein product is CASSPTTGRLNEKLFF. The chain has TRBV7-2 and TRBJ1-4; no reliable D call. This CDR3 spans 16 amino acids. Germline-derived CDR1 and CDR2 are SGHTA and FQGNSA. V dropped 8 bases and J dropped 4 bases, with 20 bases sitting between them. Looking up the rest from reference TRBV7-2 and TRBJ1-4 gives the full variable domain: GAGVSQSPSNKVTEKGKDVELRCDPISGHTALYWYRQSLGQGLEFLIYFQGNSAPDKSGLPSDRFSAERTGGSVSTLTIQRTQQEDSAVYLCASSPTTGRLNEKLFFGSGTQLSVL.

This clonotype came up many times. The chain recombines TRBV9 with TRBJ2-3; no clear D. Deletions cut 3 bases from V and 2 bases from J, with 13 bases between. The CDR3 has 15 amino acids. CDR1 is SGDLS, CDR2 YYNGEE, per germline. CDR3: CASSERVGYTDTQYF. CDR3 DNA: TGTGCCAGCAGCGAGAGAGTCGGATACACAGATACGCAGTATTTT.

The chain carries TRBV5-1 and TRBJ2-2, with 8 bases identical to TRBD1. The CDR3 has 16 residues. Germline loops: CDR1 SGHRS, CDR2 YFSETQ. Trimming cost V 0 bases and J 7 bases; bases outside gene matches: 8. The chain's CDR3 is CASSLEGQEMSGELFF. The CDR3 DNA reads as TGCGCCAGCAGCTTGGAGGGACAGGAGATGAGCGGGGAGCTGTTTTTT.

This clonotype showed up just a few times. The chain has TRBV2 and TRBJ2-5; D might be TRBD1 (7 bases). With 8 bases removed from V and 1 base from J, the gap between germline ends came to 14 bases. The germline gives CDR1 SNHLY, CDR2 FYNNEI. The CDR3 covers 14 residues. The CDR3 loop reads CASGGGASQETQYF. In nucleotides, the CDR3 is TGTGCCAGCGGAGGGGGCGCTTCCCAAGAGACCCAGTACTTC.

The rearrangement uses TRBV28 and TRBJ2-6, with D perhaps TRBD1 or TRBD2 (5 bases each). The CDR3 runs 16 residues. Trimming pared 10 bases from V and 0 bases from J, leaving 16 bases between. Germline lookup yields CDR1 MDHEN and CDR2 SYDVKM. The CDR3: CATVGPTSSGANVLTF. In DNA, the CDR3 is TGTGCCACTGTGGGACCGACGAGCTCTGGGGCCAACGTCCTGACTTTC. Complete variable domain (other parts from reference TRBV28 and TRBJ2-6): DVKVTQSSRYLVKRTGEKVFLECVQDMDHENMFWYRQDPGLGLRLIYFSYDVKMKEKGDIPEGYSVSREKKERFSLILESASTNQTSMYLCATVGPTSSGANVLTFGAGSRLTVL.

A few counts support this clonotype. The V gene is TRBV5-5, the J gene TRBJ2-7; the match to TRBD1 covers 7 bases. The CDR3 contains 15 residues. V shed 4 bases and J 3 bases; nucleotides not matched to a gene: 10. Germline loops: CDR1 SGHKS, CDR2 YYEKEE (reference sequence). The CDR3 reads CASSRDSPSYYEQYF. CDR3 in DNA: TGTGCCAGCAGCCGGGACAGCCCCTCCTACTACGAGCAGTACTTC.

This rearrangement joins TRBV5-1 to TRBJ2-1; 8 bases align to TRBD2. The J segment lost 6 bases and the V segment lost 0 bases, leaving 2 bases of the junction unmatched. The CDR3 extends over 14 amino acids. Germline V gene sequence: CDR1 SGHRS, CDR2 YFSETQ. DNA of the CDR3: TGCGCCAGCAGCTTGGGCCGGGGGGGCAATGAGCAGTTCTTC. Amino acid sequence: CASSLGRGGNEQFF.

A few counts support this clonotype. J is TRBJ1-2 and V is TRBV6-5, with 8 bases lining up with TRBD1. Germline V lookup: CDR1 MNHEY, CDR2 SVGAGI. CDR3 length: 14 residues. With 6 bases clipped from V and 5 bases from J, the junction kept 8 bases outside the gene matches. The CDR3 is CASRKQGVDYGYTF. CDR3 coding DNA: TGTGCCAGCAGAAAACAGGGGGTGGATTATGGCTACACCTTC.

This clonotype appeared a few times. The chain uses TRBV27 and TRBJ1-2, with 10 positions matching TRBD1. Looked up from germline, CDR1 is MNHEY and CDR2 is SMNVEV (reference sequence). The CDR3 runs to 15 residues. Trimming took 5 bases from V and 4 from J; bases not matched to a gene: 7. This chain's CDR3 is CASSPRDRGVYGYTF. CDR3 sequence (DNA): TGTGCCAGCAGTCCACGGGACAGGGGTGTCTATGGCTACACCTTC.